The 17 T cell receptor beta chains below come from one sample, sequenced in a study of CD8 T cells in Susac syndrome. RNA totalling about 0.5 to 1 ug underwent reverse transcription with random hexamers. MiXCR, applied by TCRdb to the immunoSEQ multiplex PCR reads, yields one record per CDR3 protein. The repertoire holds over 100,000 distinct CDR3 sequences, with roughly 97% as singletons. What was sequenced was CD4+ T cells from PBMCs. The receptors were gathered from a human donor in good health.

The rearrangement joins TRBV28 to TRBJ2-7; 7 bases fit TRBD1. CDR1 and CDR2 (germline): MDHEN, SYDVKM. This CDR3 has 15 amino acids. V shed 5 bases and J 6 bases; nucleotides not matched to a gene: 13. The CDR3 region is CASSPSQGLGSEQYF. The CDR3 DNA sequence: TGTGCCAGCAGTCCCTCACAGGGGTTGGGCTCCGAGCAGTACTTC.

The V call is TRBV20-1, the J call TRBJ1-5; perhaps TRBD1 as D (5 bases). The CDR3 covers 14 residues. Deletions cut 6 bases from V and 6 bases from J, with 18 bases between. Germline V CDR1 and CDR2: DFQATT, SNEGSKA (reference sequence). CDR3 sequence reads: CSAVGDDGSQPQHF. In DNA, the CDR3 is TGCAGTGCAGTGGGGGACGATGGGAGTCAGCCCCAGCATTTT.

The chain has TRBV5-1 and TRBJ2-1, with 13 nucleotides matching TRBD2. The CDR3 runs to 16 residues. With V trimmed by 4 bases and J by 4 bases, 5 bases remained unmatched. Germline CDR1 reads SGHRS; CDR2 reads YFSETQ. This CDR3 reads CASSAGTSGEYNEQFF. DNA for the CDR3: TGCGCCAGCAGCGCCGGGACTAGCGGGGAATACAATGAGCAGTTCTTC.

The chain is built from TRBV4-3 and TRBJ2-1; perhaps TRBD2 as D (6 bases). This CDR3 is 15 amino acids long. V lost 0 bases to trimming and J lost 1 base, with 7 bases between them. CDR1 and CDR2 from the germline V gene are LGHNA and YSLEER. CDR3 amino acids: CASSQEGTSYNEQFF. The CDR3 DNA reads TGCGCCAGCAGCCAAGAAGGGACTTCCTACAATGAGCAGTTCTTC.

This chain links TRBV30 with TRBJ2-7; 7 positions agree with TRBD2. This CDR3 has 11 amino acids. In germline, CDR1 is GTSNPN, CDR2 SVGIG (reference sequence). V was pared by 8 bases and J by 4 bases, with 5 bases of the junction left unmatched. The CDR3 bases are TGTGCCGCCGGGAGGCTTTACGAGCAGTACTTC. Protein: CAAGRLYEQYF.

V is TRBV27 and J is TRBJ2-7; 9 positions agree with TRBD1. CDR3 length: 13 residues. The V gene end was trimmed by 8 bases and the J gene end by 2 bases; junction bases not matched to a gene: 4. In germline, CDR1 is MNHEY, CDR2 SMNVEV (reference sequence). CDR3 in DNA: TGTGCCAGCGGACAGGGGCCAACCTACGAGCAGTACTTC. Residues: CASGQGPTYEQYF.

CDR3 nucleotide sequence: TGTGCCATCAGTGAGTCAACAGGGAATGAAAAACTGTTTTTT. Protein: CAISESTGNEKLFF. The V gene is TRBV10-3, the J gene TRBJ1-4; the D gene is possibly TRBD1 (6 bases). Germline V CDR1 and CDR2: ENHRY, SYGVKD. V lost 0 bases and J 5 bases, leaving 7 bases between the germline ends. The CDR3 consists of 14 residues.

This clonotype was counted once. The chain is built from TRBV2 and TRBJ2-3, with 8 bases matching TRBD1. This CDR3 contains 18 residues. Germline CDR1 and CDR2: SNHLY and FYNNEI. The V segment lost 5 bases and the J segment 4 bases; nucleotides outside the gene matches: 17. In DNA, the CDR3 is TGTGCCAGCAGTAGCTCCGACAGGGGCTCACGAGAATCAGATACGCAGTATTTT. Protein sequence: CASSSSDRGSRESDTQYF. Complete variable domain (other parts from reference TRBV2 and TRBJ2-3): EPEVTQTPSHQVTQMGQEVILRCVPISNHLYFYWYRQILGQKVEFLVSFYNNEISEKSEIFDDQFSVERPDGSNFTLKIRSTKLEDSAMYFCASSSSDRGSRESDTQYFGPGTRLTVL.

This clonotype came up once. CDR3 nucleotide sequence: TGTGCCAGCACCCGGACAGGCTATGGCTACACCTTC. This translates into CASTRTGYGYTF. V usage is TRBV28 and J usage is TRBJ1-2; 7 positions agree with TRBD1. Germline loops: CDR1 MDHEN, CDR2 SYDVKM. The CDR3 consists of 12 residues. The V and J ends lost 7 bases and 4 bases, in that order; junction bases with no gene match: 3.

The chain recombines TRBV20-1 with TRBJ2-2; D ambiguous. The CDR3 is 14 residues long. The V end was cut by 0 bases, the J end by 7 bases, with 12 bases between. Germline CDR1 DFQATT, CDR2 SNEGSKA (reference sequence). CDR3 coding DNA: TGCAGTGCTAGAGATGTAGGGTCCCACGGGGAGCTGTTTTTT. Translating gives CSARDVGSHGELFF.

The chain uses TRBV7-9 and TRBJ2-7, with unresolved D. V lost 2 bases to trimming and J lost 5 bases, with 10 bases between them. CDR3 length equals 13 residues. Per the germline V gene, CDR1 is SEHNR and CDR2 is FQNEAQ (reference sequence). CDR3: CASSLSRVNEQYF. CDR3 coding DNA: TGTGCCAGCAGCTTATCACGGGTCAACGAGCAGTACTTC.

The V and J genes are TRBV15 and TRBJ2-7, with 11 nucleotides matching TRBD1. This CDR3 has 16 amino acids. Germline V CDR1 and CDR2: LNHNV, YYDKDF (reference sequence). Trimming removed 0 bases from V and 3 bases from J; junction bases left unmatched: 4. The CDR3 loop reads CATSREPGQGVYEQYF. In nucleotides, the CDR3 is TGTGCCACCAGCAGAGAACCGGGACAGGGGGTCTACGAGCAGTACTTC. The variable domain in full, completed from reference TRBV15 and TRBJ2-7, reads DAMVIQNPRYQVTQFGKPVTLSCSQTLNHNVMYWYQQKSSQAPKLLFHYYDKDFNNEADTPDNFQSRRPNTSFCFLDIRSPGLGDTAMYLCATSREPGQGVYEQYFGPGTRLTVT.

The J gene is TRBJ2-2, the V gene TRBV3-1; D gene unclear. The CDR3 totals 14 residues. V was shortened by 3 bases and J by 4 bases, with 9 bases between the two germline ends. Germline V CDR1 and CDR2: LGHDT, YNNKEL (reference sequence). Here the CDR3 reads CASSQDWVTGELFF. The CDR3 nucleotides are TGTGCCAGCAGCCAGGATTGGGTCACCGGGGAGCTGTTTTTT.

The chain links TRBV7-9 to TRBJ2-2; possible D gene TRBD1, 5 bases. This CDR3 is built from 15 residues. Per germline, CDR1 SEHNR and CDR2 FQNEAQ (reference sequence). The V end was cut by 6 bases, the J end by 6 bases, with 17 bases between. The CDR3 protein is CASRTRQPPAGELFF. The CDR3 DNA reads TGTGCCAGCAGGACCCGACAGCCGCCCGCCGGGGAGCTGTTTTTT.

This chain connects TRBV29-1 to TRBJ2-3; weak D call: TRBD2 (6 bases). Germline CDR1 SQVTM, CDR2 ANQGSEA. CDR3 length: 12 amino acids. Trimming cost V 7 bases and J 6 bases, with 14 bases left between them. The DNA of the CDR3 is TGCAGCGCCGGCTGGGGGGAGGATACGCAGTATTTT. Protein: CSAGWGEDTQYF.

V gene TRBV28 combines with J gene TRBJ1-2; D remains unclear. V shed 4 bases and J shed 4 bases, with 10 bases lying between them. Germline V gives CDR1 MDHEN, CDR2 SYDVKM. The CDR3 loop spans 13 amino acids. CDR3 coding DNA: TGTGCCAGCAGTTCTTCCACAGTCTATGGCTACACCTTC. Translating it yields CASSSSTVYGYTF.

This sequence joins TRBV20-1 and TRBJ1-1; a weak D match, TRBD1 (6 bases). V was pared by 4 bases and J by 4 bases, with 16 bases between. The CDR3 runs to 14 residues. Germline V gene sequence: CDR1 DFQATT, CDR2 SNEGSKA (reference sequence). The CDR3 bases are TGCAGTGCTACAAGGGACACCCAGGGCACTGAAGCTTTCTTT. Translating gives CSATRDTQGTEAFF.